The sequence of this T cell receptor (beta chain) was determined in a study of T cell repertoires in urothelial bladder cancer (dated by TCRdb to between 2019 and 2020). Concerning the study at large: Clinical stages of the roughly twelve resected lesions were three cT0, three cTa, three cT1 and three cT2 or greater. Roughly 12 patients with bladder lesions who were undergoing transurethral resection were prospectively identified. Some eleven resected bladder lesions, made up of urothelial carcinoma (UC+) and benign (UC-) specimens, were studied. In the study, clonality of the TCR repertoire in bladder tumors was compared against clonality in benign bladder inflammation.

Broad study findings and their caveats: In carcinoma specimens, up to 17% of infiltrating lymphocytes were accounted for by a single T-cell clone, compared with about 2.2% in benign specimens. Median tumor infiltrating lymphocyte percentage was approximately 1.9% in carcinoma specimens and more than 9% in benign specimens. Fewer T cells were found in urothelial carcinoma specimens than in benign specimens, with medians of roughly 5,600 and 26,000, respectively.

The TCR beta chain CDR3 region was sequenced with the immunoSEQ assay. Under the source paper's analysis protocol: T-cell fraction, clonal dominance and maximum TCR clone frequency were calculated for each specimen. TCRdb obtained this table from immuneACCESS and retained in-frame rearrangements with V and J assigned. These tables miss some clones; where compared with another copy, unresolved V genes account for less than half of the shortfall, and the remainder is unexplained. That table gives V, J and clone size, and the DNA gave D and trimming. Counted in this sample were just under 2,500 clones; about 64% of them appeared once. Around 15% of the sample comes from the top ten. The CDR3, from cysteine to phenylalanine, totals 16 residues. Only CDR3 DNA remains: 48 bases, in frame from the first base. Trimming at the junction amounts to 0 bases on V and 1 base on J, and the germline ends lie 12 bases apart. CDR1 SGDLS and CDR2 YYNGEE are derived from the germline V gene.

For this clone: Its antigen has not been determined. No per-base quality is available; no much larger clone lies one base away.

Benign (UC-) specimens were resected bladder lesions without urothelial carcinoma. Bladder lesion specimens were obtained at transurethral resection and were stored at -80C. DNA was extracted from bladder specimens collected at transurethral resection. Here the chain combines TRBV9 and TRBJ2-3; the D gene is not confidently resolved. The clonotype comes from a human donor with a benign inflammatory bladder lesion. Sequencing input: bladder tissue. The DNA reads as follows: TGTGCCAGCAGCGTAGATCCAGGTAGGCGCACAGATACGCAGTATTTT. This encodes CASSVDPGRRTDTQYF.